This record concerns one T cell receptor beta chain sequence. Antigen unknown. These data originate in a study of OX40 agonist ivuxolimab in advanced cancers. Study information: Given to patients was ivuxolimab, an agonistic anti-OX40 (CD134) antibody. Three patients, one with hepatocellular carcinoma and two with cutaneous melanoma, responded partially.

Measured with immunoSEQ multiplex PCR; TCRdb has only the in-frame clones, and not every one. The data contain about 62,000 clones, approximately 85% of them singletons. Study observations and caveats: Relative to CD4+ cells, CD8+ T cells on average had more expanded clones.

CDR3 size: 15 residues. Germline V gene data show CDR1 as SGDLS and CDR2 as YYNGEE. The V and J ends lost 4 bases and 3 bases respectively, with 16 bases between them. The sequencing here drew on CD4+ or CD8+ T cells sorted from blood, taken in a trial of the OX40 agonist ivuxolimab. The chain joins TRBV9 to TRBJ1-2; D perhaps matches TRBD1 (5 bases). This clonotype was sampled from an adult with an advanced solid tumor such as melanoma, head and neck, liver or kidney cancer. The CDR3 nucleotides read TGTGCCAGCAGCCAAGAGGAGGGGACGTACTATGGCTACACCTTC. This encodes CASSQEEGTYYGYTF.